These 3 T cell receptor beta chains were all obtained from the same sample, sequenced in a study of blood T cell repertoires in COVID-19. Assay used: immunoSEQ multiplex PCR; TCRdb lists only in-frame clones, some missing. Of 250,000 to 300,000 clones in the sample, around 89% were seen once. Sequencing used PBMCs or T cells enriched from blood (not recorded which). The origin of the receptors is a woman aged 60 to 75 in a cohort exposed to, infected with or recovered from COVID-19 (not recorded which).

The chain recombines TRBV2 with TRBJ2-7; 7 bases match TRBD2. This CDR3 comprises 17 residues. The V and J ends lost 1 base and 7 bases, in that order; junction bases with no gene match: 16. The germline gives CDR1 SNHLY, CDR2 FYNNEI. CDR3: CASSEVTERDVSFEQYF. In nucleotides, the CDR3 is TGTGCCAGCAGTGAAGTCACAGAGCGGGACGTCAGTTTTGAGCAGTACTTC.

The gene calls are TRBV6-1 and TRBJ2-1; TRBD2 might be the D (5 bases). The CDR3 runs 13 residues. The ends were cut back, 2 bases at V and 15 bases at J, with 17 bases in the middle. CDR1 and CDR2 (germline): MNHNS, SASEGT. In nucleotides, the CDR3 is TGTGCCAGCAGTGAAAAGGACCGGACGGAGGTGTTCTTC. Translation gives CASSEKDRTEVFF.

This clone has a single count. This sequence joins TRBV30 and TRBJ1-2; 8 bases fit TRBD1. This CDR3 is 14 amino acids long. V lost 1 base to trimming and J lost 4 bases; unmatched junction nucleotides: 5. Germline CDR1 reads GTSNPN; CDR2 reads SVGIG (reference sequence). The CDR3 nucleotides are TGTGCCTGGAGTGATTTTCAGGGGGCCTATGGCTACACCTTC. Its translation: CAWSDFQGAYGYTF.